These 2 T cell receptor beta chains came from one sample sequenced in a study of Tregs in tolerant kidney transplant recipients. The data were produced by immunoSEQ multiplex PCR, yet TCRdb's version contains in-frame clones alone and is incomplete. The sample records just over 15,000 clones, approximately 92% being singletons. Material for sequencing was CD8+ T cells from blood. These receptors were obtained from a human donor in good health.

The gene calls are TRBV30 and TRBJ2-3; D remains ambiguous. V was shortened by 4 bases and J by 2 bases, with 7 bases between the two germline ends. Germline assignment: CDR1 GTSNPN and CDR2 SVGIG (reference sequence). The CDR3 runs to 12 residues. CDR3 sequence: CAWTDITDTQYF. Written as DNA, the CDR3 is TGTGCCTGGACAGACATCACAGATACGCAGTATTTT.

This clone was picked up one time. This rearrangement joins TRBV4-1 to TRBJ2-2; D perhaps matches TRBD2 (6 bases). Germline V gene data show CDR1 as MGHRA and CDR2 as YSYEKL. Trimming cost V 4 bases and J 5 bases, with 14 bases left between them. The CDR3 is made up of 15 amino acids. CDR3 amino acids: CASSRPMGGTGELFF. CDR3 DNA: TGCGCCAGCAGCCGACCTATGGGGGGAACCGGGGAGCTGTTTTTT.